This T cell receptor beta chain was captured in a study of T cells after somatic rescue of genetic block (TCRdb year 2020). Turning to the overall study: What the study looked at was long-term robustness, specifically in a T-cell system that came about through somatic rescue of a genetic block in T-cell development.

Measured from the cysteine to the phenylalanine, the CDR3 is 14 residues long. The kept DNA is CDR3 alone, 42 bases in frame from the first base. The germline V gene yields SGHTA for CDR1 and FQGNSA for CDR2. V is cut by 5 bases and J by 0 bases, and the space between the germline ends is 11 bases. The library was produced with the immunoSEQ multiplex PCR assay. The clones in this table, taken by TCRdb from immuneACCESS, are in-frame only. Not every clone is retained; where verified, under half of the shortfall comes from an unresolved V gene, and the cause of the rest is unknown. The table for this sample lists 80,000 to 90,000 clones; approximately 90% of them were counted only once. The ten largest clones add up to 1.6% of the sample. A remark on this clone: Its cognate antigen has yet to be identified. No qualities accompany the bases; no much larger clone lies one base away.

Sequenced: peripheral blood mononuclear cells (PBMCs). The rearrangement joined TRBV7-2 to TRBJ2-7; the D gene may be TRBD1 or TRBD2, since each aligns over 5 bases. The source is a woman aged 18-29 years. The DNA is as follows: TGTGCCAGCAGCCCGGGACGGAACTCCTACGAGCAGTACTTC. This translates into CASSPGRNSYEQYF.